The present TCR beta chain was sequenced within a study of vaccination and CD4 T cells after COVID-19. This clonotype was observed a handful of times. Its specificity is not known. V lost 4 bases to trimming and J lost 3 bases, with 13 bases between them. The CDR3 has 16 amino acids. Germline V CDR1 and CDR2: MNHEY, SMNVEV (reference sequence). The assay that was used to sequence DNA from cultured CD4+ T cells was the Oncomine TCR Beta short-read assay. TCRdb itself ran the PCR reads through MiXCR, one entry per CDR3 protein. The table has 13,000 to 15,000 distinct CDR3 sequences, about 30% seen once; the top ten hold 7% to 10%. Treatment described: roughly 10-day PBMC culture with coronavirus spike peptide pools or control peptides (ViraFEST assay).

The chain couples TRBV27 to TRBJ1-6; tentative D call: TRBD1 (5 bases). The TCR was taken from a human donor who had recovered from COVID-19. Material for sequencing was CD4+ T cells from blood, cultured in vitro. The chain's CDR3 is CASSWGSSVYNSPLHF. The CDR3 region has the DNA TGTGCCAGCAGTTGGGGGTCAAGTGTCTATAATTCACCCCTCCACTTT.